This TCR beta chain was observed in a study of graft-versus-host responses after intestinal transplantation. Points from the study as a whole: Some GvH clones appeared in ileal mucosa or blood before recipient bone marrow. Where graft-donor T cell macrochimerism was present, patients had high graft-versus-host to host-versus-graft clonal ratios in allografts.

Intraepithelial lymphocytes and lamina propria lymphocytes were released through processing of graft tissue. Generated by immunoSEQ multiplex PCR, the TCRdb table keeps only in-frame clones and is missing some. Found here are 25,000 to 30,000 clones, about three quarters of them singletons; the top ten hold roughly 3.2%. Comments on this clone: Antigen unknown.

The CDR3 runs 17 residues. V lost 6 bases and J lost 2; bases outside the gene matches: 14. Germline CDR1 reads MGHDK; CDR2 reads SYGVNS. This TCR was recovered from a human patient who received an intestinal transplant, so some T cells may come from the graft donor. This sequence joins TRBV25-1 and TRBJ2-3, with 7 bases aligning to TRBD1. The specimen comprised ileum tissue, sampled 98 days after intestinal transplantation. The CDR3 DNA is TGTGCCAGCAGAGACAGACAGGGATTGACCCACACAGATACGCAGTATTTT. Amino acids: CASRDRQGLTHTDTQYF. The whole variable domain, remainder taken from reference TRBV25-1 and TRBJ2-3, is EADIYQTPRYLVIGTGKKITLECSQTMGHDKMYWYQQDPGMELHLIHYSYGVNSTEKGDLSSESTVSRIRTEHFPLTLESARPSHTSQYLCASRDRQGLTHTDTQYFGPGTRLTVL.